This TCR beta chain was documented in a study of beta chain features in type 1 diabetes. Expressed TCRB transcripts got sequenced, as all isolated RNA was reverse transcribed. Only in-frame clones appear in the TCRdb table, and some are missing; sequencing was by immunoSEQ multiplex PCR. The table has a few hundred thousand clones, approximately 24% seen once. Study-wide findings and caveats: The study found moderately but significantly shorter TCRB CDR3s in all four CD4+ subsets of Type 1 diabetes patients.

There are 13 residues in the CDR3. V was shortened by 6 bases and J by 6 bases, with 15 bases between the two germline ends. Germline values: CDR1 SGDLS, CDR2 YYNGEE. This clone was seen more than once but under ten times. Its specificity is not known. This chain connects TRBV9 to TRBJ1-2; D is possibly TRBD1 (5 bases). The sample taken for sequencing was naive CD4+ T cells from blood. This TCR was sampled from a woman younger than 45 with type 1 diabetes. The CDR3 DNA is TGTGCCAGCACCTCGCCAGGGTTAGATGGCTACACCTTC. It translates to CASTSPGLDGYTF. Full variable domain (outside the CDR3, taken from reference TRBV9 and TRBJ1-2): DSGVTQTPKHLITATGQRVTLRCSPRSGDLSVYWYQQSLDQGLQFLIQYYNGEERAKGNILERFSAQQFPDLHSELNLSSLELGDSALYFCASTSPGLDGYTFGSGTRLTVV.